This T cell receptor (beta chain) was identified during a study of cytomegalovirus exposure and HLA in healthy donors. Study overall: Around 200 million T cells yielded 117 million unique TCR beta sequences, as an earlier analysis found.

Concerning this clone: Its target is not known.

Amplification used 60 Vbeta primers and 13 Jbeta primers. TCRdb's copy holds only in-frame clones and misses some; the assay was immunoSEQ multiplex PCR. Found here are approximately 110,000 clones, around three quarters of them singletons; the top ten hold 2.5% to 3%. Germline V lookup: CDR1 LNHDA, CDR2 SQIVND (reference sequence). Trimming pared 2 bases from V and 5 bases from J, leaving 16 bases between. This CDR3 region has 15 residues. Study-wide findings and caveats: In vitro, a few CMV-associated chains proved specific for CMV antigens. Most TCRs appeared rarely, but some public TCRs recurred in many donors.

The sample consisted of PBMCs. The sequence derives from a woman aged 18-29 years in good health and CMV-seropositive. The chain is built from TRBV19 and TRBJ2-7; D is possibly TRBD1 (6 bases). The CDR3 bases are TGTGCCAGTAGTATAAGGGTCAGGGGCCAGGACGAGCAGTACTTC. Protein sequence: CASSIRVRGQDEQYF.